This T cell receptor beta chain originates from a study of T cell repertoires in cytomegalovirus infection (dated by TCRdb to 2018 to 2020). As for the study more broadly: The peptide stimulations were aimed at well-studied HLA-B-restricted epitopes as well as recently identified HLA-C-restricted CMV epitopes, whose presentation resists viral immunomodulation. Donor HLA type was relevant to the analysis, as public TCR beta signatures indicated carriage of CMV infection together with the matching HLA type. The investigation overall reported the following: Carriers of CMV infection plus the relevant HLA type were discriminated by the cumulative frequency of public TCR beta family members in the study cohort and in an independent roughly 320-donor cohort. The ex vivo response was dominated by HLA-C-restricted CMV-specific TCR beta clonotypes, which also provided the single most frequent clonotype in two of eight donors.

CDR1 and CDR2, per the germline V gene (reference sequence), are LNHDA and SQIVND. V and J lose 3 bases and 7 bases, and a span of 10 bases separates them. The CDR3 measures 13 amino acids from cysteine to phenylalanine. This entry keeps only the CDR3 DNA: 39 bases, framed from base 1. A word on this clonotype: Its specific antigen is unknown. The sample holds no much larger clone one base away, and base qualities are not on file.

What this sample's treatment or condition label stands for: in vitro stimulation with specific CMV peptide epitopes to enrich CMV-specific T cells. The sequencing machine was an Illumina HiSeq 1500. The public reads were reanalyzed by TCRdb: fastp trimming at Q25, MiXCR alignment, in-frame beta chains only. CDR3 protein sequences are deduplicated, and each keeps its most common genes and DNA. The sample table records about 350,000 distinct CDR3 sequences; nearly 35% of these occur just once. 13% of the sample is held by the ten biggest clonotypes. This TCR came from a human donor in good health (CMV status not recorded). Some clones in this sample may be carry-over from other donors' samples. Here the sequenced sample was cultured PBMCs, taken from culture after CMV antigen stimulation. The V and J segments used are TRBV19 and TRBJ2-1; a weak D assignment points to TRBD2 (5 bases agree). The sequenced DNA is TGTGCCAGTAGTATGAGGTCGGGAAATGAGCAGTTCTTC. This gives the protein CASSMRSGNEQFF.